The T cell receptor beta chain under discussion was sequenced for a study of type 1 regulatory T cells. Whole-study context: An in vitro protocol generated T-allo10, a Tr1-enriched, alloantigen-specific CD4 T cell product.

TCRdb processed the reads anew with MiXCR; each CDR3 protein has one entry. Of 25,000 or so distinct CDR3 sequences detected, 55% to 80% appear once; the ten largest clones hold approximately 14%. Graft donor-derived T-allo10 cells were described as host-alloantigen-specific, anergic, and alloantigen-specifically suppressive. With respect to this clonotype: What it binds is not known.

CDR3 length equals 15 residues. CDR1 and CDR2 (germline): LGHNA, YNFKEQ. V gave up 0 bases and J gave up 2 bases, with 8 bases separating them. This chain links TRBV4-2 with TRBJ1-5, with D tentatively TRBD1 (5 bases). The receptor was isolated from a human donor in good health. The sequenced material came from cultured T cells, either the whole culture or a sorted T cell fraction (not recorded which). As to subset: Tr1-enriched cell product generated in vitro against host alloantigens. The DNA for the CDR3 is TGTGCCAGCAGCCAAGACTCCAGGGGCAATCAGCCCCAGCATTTT. Translating it yields CASSQDSRGNQPQHF.